What follows describes a single T cell receptor beta chain. The antigen is not known. For the second PCR, which ran for 7 to 11 cycles, a sample-barcoded 5' primer and a J-beta primer mix were used. TCRdb reprocessed the 5' RACE reads via MiXCR and lists one record per CDR3 protein. Among roughly 700,000 distinct CDR3 sequences, 20% to 25% were seen once, and the ten largest hold just under 9.5%. This CDR3 comprises 14 residues. The V gene's germline CDR1 is SGDLS and CDR2 YYNGEE. This sample is drawn from a study of blood T cells in healthy people across ages. Broader study findings: Estimated diversity that came from one million T cells was considered an underestimate. Greater diversity and more naive CD4+ cells were seen in long-lived donors than in aged donors.

The same sample was also studied in work on T cells of mothers and their children. This second report adds: Related mother-child pairs shared slightly more overlap than unrelated pairs, but the difference was non-significant.

The chain combines TRBV9 with TRBJ2-7; tentative D call: TRBD2 (6 bases). The J call is doubtful: the DNA matches TRBJ2-5 better. The clonotype was recovered from a boy aged 5-17 years in good health. Sequencing was performed on blood. The chain's CDR3 is CASGRGIYQETQYF. DNA for the CDR3: TGTGCCAGCGGACGGGGGATCTACCAAGAGACCCAGTACTTC.